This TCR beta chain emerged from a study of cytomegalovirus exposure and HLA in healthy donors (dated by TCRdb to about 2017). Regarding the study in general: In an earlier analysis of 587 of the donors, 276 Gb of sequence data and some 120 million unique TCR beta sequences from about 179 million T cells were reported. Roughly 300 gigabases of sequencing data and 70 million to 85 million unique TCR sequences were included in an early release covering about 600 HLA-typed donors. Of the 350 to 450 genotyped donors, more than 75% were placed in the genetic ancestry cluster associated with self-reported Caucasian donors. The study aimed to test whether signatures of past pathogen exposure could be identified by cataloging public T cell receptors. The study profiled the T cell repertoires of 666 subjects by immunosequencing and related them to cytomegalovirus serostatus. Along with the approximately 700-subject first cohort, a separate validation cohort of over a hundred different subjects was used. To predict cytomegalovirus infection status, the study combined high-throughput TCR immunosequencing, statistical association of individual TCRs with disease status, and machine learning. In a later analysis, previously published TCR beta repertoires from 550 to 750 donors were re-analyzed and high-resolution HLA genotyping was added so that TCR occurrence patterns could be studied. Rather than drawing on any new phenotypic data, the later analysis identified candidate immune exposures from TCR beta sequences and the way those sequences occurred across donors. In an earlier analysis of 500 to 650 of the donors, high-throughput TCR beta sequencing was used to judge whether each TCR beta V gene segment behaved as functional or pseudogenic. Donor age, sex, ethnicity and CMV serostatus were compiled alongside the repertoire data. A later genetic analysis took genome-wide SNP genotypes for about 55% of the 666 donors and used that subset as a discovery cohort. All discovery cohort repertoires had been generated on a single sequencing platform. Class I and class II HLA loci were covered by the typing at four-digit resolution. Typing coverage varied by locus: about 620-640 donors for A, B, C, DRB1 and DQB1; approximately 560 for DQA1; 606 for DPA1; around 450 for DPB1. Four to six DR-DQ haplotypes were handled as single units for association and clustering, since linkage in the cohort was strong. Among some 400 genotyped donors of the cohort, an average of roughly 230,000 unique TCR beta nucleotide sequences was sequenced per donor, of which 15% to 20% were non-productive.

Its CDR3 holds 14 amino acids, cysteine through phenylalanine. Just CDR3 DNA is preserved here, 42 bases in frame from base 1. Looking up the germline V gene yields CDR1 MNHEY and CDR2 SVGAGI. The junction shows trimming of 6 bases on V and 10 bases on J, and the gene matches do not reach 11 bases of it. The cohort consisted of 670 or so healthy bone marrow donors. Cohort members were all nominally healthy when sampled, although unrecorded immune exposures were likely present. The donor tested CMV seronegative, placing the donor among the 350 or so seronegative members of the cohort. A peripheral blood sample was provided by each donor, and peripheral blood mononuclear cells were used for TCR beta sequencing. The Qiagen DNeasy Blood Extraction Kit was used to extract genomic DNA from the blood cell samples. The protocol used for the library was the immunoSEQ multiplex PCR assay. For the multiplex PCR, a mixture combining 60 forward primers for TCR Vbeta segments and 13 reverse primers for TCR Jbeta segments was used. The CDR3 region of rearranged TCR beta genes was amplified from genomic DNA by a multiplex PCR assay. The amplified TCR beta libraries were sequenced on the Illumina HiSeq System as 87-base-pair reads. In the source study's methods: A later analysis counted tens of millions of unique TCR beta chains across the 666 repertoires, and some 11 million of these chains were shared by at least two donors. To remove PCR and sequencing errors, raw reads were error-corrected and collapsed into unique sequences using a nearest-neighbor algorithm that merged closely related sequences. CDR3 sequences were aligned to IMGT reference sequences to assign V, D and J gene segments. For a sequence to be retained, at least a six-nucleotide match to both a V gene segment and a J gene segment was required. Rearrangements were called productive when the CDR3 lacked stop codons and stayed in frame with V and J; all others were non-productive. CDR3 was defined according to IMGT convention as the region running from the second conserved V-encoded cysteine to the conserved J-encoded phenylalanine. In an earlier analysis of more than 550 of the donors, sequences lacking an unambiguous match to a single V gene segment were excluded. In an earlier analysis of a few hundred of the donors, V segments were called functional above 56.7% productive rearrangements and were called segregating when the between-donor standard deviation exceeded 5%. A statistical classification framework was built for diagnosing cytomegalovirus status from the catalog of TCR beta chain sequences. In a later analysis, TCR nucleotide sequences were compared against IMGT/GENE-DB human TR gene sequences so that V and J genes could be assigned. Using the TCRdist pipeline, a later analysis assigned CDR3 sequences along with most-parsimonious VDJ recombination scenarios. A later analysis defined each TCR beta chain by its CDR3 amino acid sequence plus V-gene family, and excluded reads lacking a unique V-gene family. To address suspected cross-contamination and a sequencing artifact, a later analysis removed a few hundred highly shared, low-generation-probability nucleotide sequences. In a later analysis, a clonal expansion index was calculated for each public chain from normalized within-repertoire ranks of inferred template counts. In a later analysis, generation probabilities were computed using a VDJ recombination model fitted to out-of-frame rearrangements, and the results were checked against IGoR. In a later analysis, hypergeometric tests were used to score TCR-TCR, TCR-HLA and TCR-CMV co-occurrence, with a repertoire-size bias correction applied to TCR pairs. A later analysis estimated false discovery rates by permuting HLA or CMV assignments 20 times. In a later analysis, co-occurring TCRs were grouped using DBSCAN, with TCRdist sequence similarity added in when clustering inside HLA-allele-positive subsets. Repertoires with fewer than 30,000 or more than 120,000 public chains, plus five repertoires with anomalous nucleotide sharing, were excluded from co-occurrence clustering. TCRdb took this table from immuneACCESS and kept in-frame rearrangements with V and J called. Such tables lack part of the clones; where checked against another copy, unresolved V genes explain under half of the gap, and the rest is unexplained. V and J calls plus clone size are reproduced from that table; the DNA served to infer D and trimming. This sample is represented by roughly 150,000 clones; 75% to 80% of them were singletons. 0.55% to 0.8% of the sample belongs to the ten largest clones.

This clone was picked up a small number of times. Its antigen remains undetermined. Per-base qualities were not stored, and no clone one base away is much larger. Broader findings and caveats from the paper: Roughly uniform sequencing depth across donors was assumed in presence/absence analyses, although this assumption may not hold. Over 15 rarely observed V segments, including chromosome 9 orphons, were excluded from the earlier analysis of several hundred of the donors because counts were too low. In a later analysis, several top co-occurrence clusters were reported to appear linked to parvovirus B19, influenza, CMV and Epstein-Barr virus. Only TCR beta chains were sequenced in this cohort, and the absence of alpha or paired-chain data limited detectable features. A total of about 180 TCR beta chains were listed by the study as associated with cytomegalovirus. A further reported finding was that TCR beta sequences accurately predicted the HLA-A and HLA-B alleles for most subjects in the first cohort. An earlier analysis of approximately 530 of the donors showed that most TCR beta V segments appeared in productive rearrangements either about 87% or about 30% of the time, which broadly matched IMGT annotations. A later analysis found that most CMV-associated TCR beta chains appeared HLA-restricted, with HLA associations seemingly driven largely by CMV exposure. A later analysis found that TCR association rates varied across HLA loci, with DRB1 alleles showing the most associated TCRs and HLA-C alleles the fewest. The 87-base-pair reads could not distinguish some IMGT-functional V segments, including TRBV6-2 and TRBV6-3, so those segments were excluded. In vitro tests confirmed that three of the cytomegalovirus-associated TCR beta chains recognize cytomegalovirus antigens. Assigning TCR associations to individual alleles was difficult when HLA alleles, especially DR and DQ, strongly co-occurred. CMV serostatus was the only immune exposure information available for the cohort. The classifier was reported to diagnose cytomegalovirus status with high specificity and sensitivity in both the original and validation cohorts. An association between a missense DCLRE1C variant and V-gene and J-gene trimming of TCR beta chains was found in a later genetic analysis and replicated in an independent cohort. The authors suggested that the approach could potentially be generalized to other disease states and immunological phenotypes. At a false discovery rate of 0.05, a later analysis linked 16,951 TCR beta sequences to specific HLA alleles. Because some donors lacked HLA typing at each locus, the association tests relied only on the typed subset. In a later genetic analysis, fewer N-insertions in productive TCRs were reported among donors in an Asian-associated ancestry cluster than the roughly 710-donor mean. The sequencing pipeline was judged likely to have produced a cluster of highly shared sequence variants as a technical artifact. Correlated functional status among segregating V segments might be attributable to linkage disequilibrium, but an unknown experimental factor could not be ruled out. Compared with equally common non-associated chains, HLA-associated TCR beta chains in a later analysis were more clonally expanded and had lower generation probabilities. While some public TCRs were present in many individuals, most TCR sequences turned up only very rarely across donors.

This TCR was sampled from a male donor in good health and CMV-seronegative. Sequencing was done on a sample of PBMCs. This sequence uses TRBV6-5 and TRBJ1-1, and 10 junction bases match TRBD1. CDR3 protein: CASRLGQGSRGAFF. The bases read TGTGCCAGCAGACTGGGACAGGGGAGCCGGGGAGCTTTCTTT.